The text below deals with one T cell receptor beta chain. The PCR was carried out with 60 Vbeta primers and 13 Jbeta primers. Sequenced by immunoSEQ multiplex PCR; TCRdb stores in-frame clones only, minus some. The repertoire holds some 130,000 clones, about 76% seen once, with 0.55% to 0.85% in the top ten. The sample originates from a study of cytomegalovirus exposure and HLA in healthy donors. Across the study: Around 80 million unique TCRs from HLA-typed donors were held in an early data release.

This sequence was found in a man aged 18 to 29 in good health and CMV-seronegative. Material: PBMCs.

As DNA, the CDR3 is TGTGCCAGCAGCTTAGCTAGGCAGGGGGCTCGGTATGGCTACACCTTC. Its protein product is CASSLARQGARYGYTF. The V call is TRBV7-2, the J call TRBJ1-2, with 8 bases fitting TRBD1. There are 16 residues in the CDR3. Trimming removed 0 bases from V and 5 bases from J; junction bases left unmatched: 8. In germline, CDR1 is SGHTA, CDR2 FQGNSA.